The T cell receptor beta chain under discussion was sequenced for a study of cytomegalovirus exposure and HLA in healthy donors. Germline lookup yields CDR1 SQVTM and CDR2 ANQGSEA. CDR3 length equals 12 residues. V lost 8 bases to trimming and J lost 3 bases, with 11 bases between them. Notes on the study in general: Looking again later, the authors saw that most CMV-associated TCR beta chains seemed HLA-restricted. Most TCRs appeared rarely, but some public TCRs recurred in many donors. Presence/absence analyses assumed roughly uniform sequencing depth across donors.

Use of 60 Vbeta and 13 Jbeta primers characterized the PCR. The assay was immunoSEQ multiplex PCR, and TCRdb's table has in-frame clones only and misses some. The sample has about 220,000 clones, about three quarters seen once. Details on this clone: Its antigen is unknown.

The clonotype was recovered from a male donor in good health and CMV-seronegative. The chain couples TRBV29-1 to TRBJ1-5; tentative D call: TRBD1 (6 bases). The specimen was PBMCs. CDR3 coding DNA: TGCAGCTACGGGGACACCAATCAGCCCCAGCATTTT. Its protein product is CSYGDTNQPQHF.